One and the same sample provided the 14 T cell receptor beta chains below, sequenced in a study of cytomegalovirus exposure and HLA in healthy donors. The PCR was carried out with 60 Vbeta primers and 13 Jbeta primers. Measured with immunoSEQ multiplex PCR; TCRdb has only the in-frame clones, and not every one. The sample shows roughly 140,000 clones, 70% to 80% of them seen only once. Source material: PBMCs. These receptors were collected from a human donor in good health.

V gene TRBV5-4 combines with J gene TRBJ2-3; 12 bases line up with TRBD1. Germline V gives CDR1 SGHNT, CDR2 YYREEE (reference sequence). Trimming at V came to 4 bases and at J to 8 bases, leaving 11 bases not matched to a gene. The CDR3 is made up of 16 amino acids. The CDR3 DNA sequence: TGTGCCAGCAGCGCCTGGGACAGGGGGCGATCAGGTACGCAGTATTTT. Protein product: CASSAWDRGRSGTQYF.

This rearrangement joins TRBV2 to TRBJ1-1, with 7 positions matching TRBD1. Germline V CDR1 and CDR2: SNHLY, FYNNEI. The junction had 3 bases not matched to a gene; V was cut back by 8 bases and J by 0 bases. The CDR3 is 13 residues long. The CDR3 coding sequence is TGTGCCAGCGGAGGGGGCATGAACACTGAAGCTTTCTTT. This codes for CASGGGMNTEAFF. The variable domain in full, with the rest retrieved from reference TRBV2 and TRBJ1-1, is EPEVTQTPSHQVTQMGQEVILRCVPISNHLYFYWYRQILGQKVEFLVSFYNNEISEKSEIFDDQFSVERPDGSNFTLKIRSTKLEDSAMYFCASGGGMNTEAFFGQGTRLTVV.

The chain combines TRBV20-1 with TRBJ1-2; perhaps TRBD1 as D (6 bases). This CDR3 is built from 11 residues. The germline CDR1 and CDR2 sequences are DFQATT and SNEGSKA (reference sequence). Trimming cost V 8 bases and J 2 bases, with 9 bases left between them. The CDR3 region is CSCTGNYGYTF. CDR3 nucleotide sequence: TGCAGTTGTACAGGGAACTATGGCTACACCTTC.

The rearrangement links TRBV2 to TRBJ2-3; TRBD2 agrees at 7 bases. The J segment lost 2 bases and the V segment lost 9 bases, leaving 14 bases of the junction unmatched. Germline V CDR1 and CDR2: SNHLY, FYNNEI. The CDR3 loop spans 16 amino acids. CDR3 sequence reads: CARGGSKKLFTDTQYF. The DNA for the CDR3 is TGTGCCAGGGGGGGGAGCAAAAAACTATTCACAGATACGCAGTATTTT.

The chain has TRBV18 and TRBJ2-1, with 9 nucleotides matching TRBD1. Germline trimming cut 6 bases from V and 9 bases from J; bases unmatched to any gene: 12. The CDR3 totals 15 residues. Germline assignment: CDR1 KGHSH and CDR2 LQKENI. The CDR3: CASSPTGTGSVEQFF. The DNA of the CDR3 is TGTGCCAGCTCCCCCACCGGGACAGGGTCGGTTGAGCAGTTCTTC. Drawing the rest from reference TRBV18 and TRBJ2-1, the complete variable domain is NAGVMQNPRHLVRRRGQEARLRCSPMKGHSHVYWYRQLPEEGLKFMVYLQKENIIDESGMPKERFSAEFPKEGPSILRIQQVVRGDSAAYFCASSPTGTGSVEQFFGPGTRLTVL.

The chain recombines TRBV2 with TRBJ2-4, with a possible D match to TRBD2 (6 bases). Germline CDR1 and CDR2: SNHLY and FYNNEI. V was shortened by 4 bases and J by 3 bases, with 13 bases between the two germline ends. The CDR3 loop spans 15 amino acids. CDR3 sequence (DNA): TGTGCCAGCAGTGGTGGCGGGGTGAACAAAAACATTCAGTACTTC. Translating it yields CASSGGGVNKNIQYF.

This sequence joins TRBV6-5 and TRBJ1-6; 10 bases are shared with TRBD1. The V segment lost 5 bases and the J segment 9 bases; nucleotides outside the gene matches: 7. The germline V gene encodes CDR1 MNHEY and CDR2 SVGAGI. The CDR3 runs 15 residues. The CDR3 region is CASSNDRGQSSPLHF. DNA for the CDR3: TGTGCCAGCAGTAACGACAGGGGGCAAAGTTCACCCCTCCACTTT.

The chain combines TRBV4-3 with TRBJ1-5; TRBD1 is a possible D gene (5 bases). Germline loops: CDR1 LGHNA, CDR2 YSLEER. V was shortened by 0 bases and J by 3 bases, with 6 bases between the two germline ends. This CDR3 is built from 14 residues. The CDR3 region has the DNA TGCGCCAGCAGCCAAGAACAGGTCAATCAGCCCCAGCATTTT. It encodes CASSQEQVNQPQHF.

This clone was observed a single time. Written as DNA, the CDR3 is TGTGCCAGAGGCCGAGGGAATGGCTACACCTTC. This encodes CARGRGNGYTF. The genes are TRBV5-3 and TRBJ1-2; D uncertain. TRBV5-3 is an ORF, with its function uncertain. The CDR3 spans 11 residues. Trimming cost V 7 bases and J 6 bases, with 10 bases left between them.

Points on this clone: The junction differs from germline at one of its ends, possibly a read error. Other DNA sequences of this sample code for an identical CDR3. The chain recombines TRBV5-4 with TRBJ2-1; TRBD1 aligns across 7 bases. This CDR3 region has 14 residues. Looked up from germline, CDR1 is SGHNT and CDR2 is YYREEE (reference sequence). The CDR3 region has the DNA TGTGCTAGCAGCTTGGCGACAGGGAACAATGAGCAGTTCTTC. It is translated as CASSLATGNNEQFF.

This chain connects TRBV11-2 to TRBJ1-1; D ambiguous. Germline CDR1 reads SGHAT; CDR2 reads FQNNGV. There are 16 residues in the CDR3. Trimming took 5 bases from V and 3 from J, leaving 19 bases between them. The CDR3 DNA follows: TGTGCCAGCAGCCCACCGCGGCCTGGGTTGTACACTGAAGCTTTCTTT. Amino acids: CASSPPRPGLYTEAFF.

This clone appeared a few times. J is TRBJ1-3 and V is TRBV6-1; 7 nucleotides agree with TRBD1. This CDR3 region has 14 residues. Germline V lookup: CDR1 MNHNS, CDR2 SASEGT. V shed 6 bases and J 8 bases; nucleotides not matched to a gene: 10. Here the CDR3 reads CASRAPEGADTIYF. Written as DNA, the CDR3 is TGTGCCAGCAGGGCTCCGGAGGGGGCTGACACCATATATTTT.

The CDR3 region is CASGPGTGNEQFF. The CDR3 DNA reads as TGTGCTAGTGGTCCCGGGACAGGGAATGAGCAGTTCTTC. The V call is TRBV12-5, the J call TRBJ2-1, with 9 nucleotides matching TRBD1. This CDR3 is built from 13 residues. After removal of 5 bases from V and 7 bases from J, the junction contained 3 bases not matched to a gene. The germline gives CDR1 LGHNT, CDR2 FRNRAP. The whole variable domain, filled in from reference TRBV12-5 and TRBJ2-1, reads DARVTQTPRHKVTEMGQEVTMRCQPILGHNTVFWYRQTMMQGLELLAYFRNRAPLDDSGMPKDRFSAEMPDATLATLKIQPSEPRDSAVYFCASGPGTGNEQFFGPGTRLTVL.

In its sample, this clone was seen a few times. The chain is built from TRBV5-4 and TRBJ2-6; 8 nucleotides match TRBD1. The V segment lost 4 bases and the J segment 0 bases; nucleotides outside the gene matches: 9. The CDR3 contains 18 residues. Germline V lookup: CDR1 SGHNT, CDR2 YYREEE (reference sequence). CDR3 nucleotides: TGTGCCAGCAGCCGACAGGGGCTCCCGCCCTCTGGGGCCAACGTCCTGACTTTC. Its protein product is CASSRQGLPPSGANVLTF.